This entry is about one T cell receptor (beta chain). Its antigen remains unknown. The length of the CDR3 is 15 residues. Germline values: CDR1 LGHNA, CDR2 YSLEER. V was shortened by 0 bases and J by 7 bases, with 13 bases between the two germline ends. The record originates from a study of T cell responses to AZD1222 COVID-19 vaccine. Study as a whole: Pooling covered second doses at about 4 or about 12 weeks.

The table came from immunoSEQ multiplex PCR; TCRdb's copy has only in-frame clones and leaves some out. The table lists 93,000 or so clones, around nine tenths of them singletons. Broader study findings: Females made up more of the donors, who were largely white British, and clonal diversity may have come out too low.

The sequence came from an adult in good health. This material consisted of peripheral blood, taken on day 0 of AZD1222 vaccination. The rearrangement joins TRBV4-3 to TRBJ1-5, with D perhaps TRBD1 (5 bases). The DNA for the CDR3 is TGCGCCAGCAGCCAAGATAGAGGGGTCGGACAGCCCCAGCATTTT. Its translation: CASSQDRGVGQPQHF.